The clone carrying this T cell receptor beta chain was detected many times. Its target is not known. The sample belongs to a study of identical twins. Everyone who donated was a healthy Caucasian. TCRdb reprocessed the 5' RACE reads via MiXCR and lists one record per CDR3 protein. The sample holds fewer than 650,000 distinct CDR3 sequences, approximately 9.6% seen once. Study results and caveats: The study based its conclusions on cross-sectional statistical analysis and did not follow the same donors.

Per germline, CDR1 SSHAT and CDR2 FNYEAQ (reference sequence). The CDR3 sequence is 12 residues long. The sample was also linked to a second study, of yellow fever vaccine responses in identical twins. That source adds: Reportedly, the response of twins' T cells to the vaccine seemed partly convergent, partly personalized.

This chain connects TRBV7-7 to TRBJ2-2; D is uncertain. This TCR came from a woman younger than 35 in good health. The sequencing sample was made of PBMCs. The CDR3 reads CATGRNTGELFF. CDR3 nucleotides: TGTGCTACCGGAAGGAACACCGGGGAGCTGTTTTTT.